This TCR beta chain was recovered during a study of metastatic and nonmetastatic thyroid tumors. Study information: Samples came from malignant and benign thyroid patients, and repertoires were compared across blood and tumor or nodule tissue. Regarding the study as a whole: Compared with benign nodules, malignant thyroid tumors were reported to have significantly higher TCR beta diversity in both blood and tumor.

Thyroid surgery took place with no prior treatment in any patient. Authors' data handling: The study built a papillary thyroid cancer distant-metastasis classifier from CDR3 differences across clinicopathological groups. With MiXCR, TCRdb reprocessed the PCR reads. The V and J calls, along with clone size, are taken from TCRdb and not from the paper's own processing. The sample includes 29,000 or so clones, roughly 4% of them seen just once. This clone came up many times. Antigen: not known. The germline V gene has CDR1 SGHAT and CDR2 FQNNGV. Trimming cost V 1 base and J 2 bases; bases outside gene matches: 9. The CDR3 runs to 17 residues.

Sequenced sample: blood. The genes are TRBV11-2 and TRBJ2-5, with 8 bases that match TRBD2. The source is a female donor with papillary thyroid cancer or a benign thyroid nodule (not recorded which). Some clones in this sample may be carry-over from other donors' samples. This CDR3 is CASSLGASGGQQETQYF. The CDR3 nucleotides read TGTGCCAGCAGCTTAGGCGCCTCGGGGGGGCAGCAAGAGACCCAGTACTTC.